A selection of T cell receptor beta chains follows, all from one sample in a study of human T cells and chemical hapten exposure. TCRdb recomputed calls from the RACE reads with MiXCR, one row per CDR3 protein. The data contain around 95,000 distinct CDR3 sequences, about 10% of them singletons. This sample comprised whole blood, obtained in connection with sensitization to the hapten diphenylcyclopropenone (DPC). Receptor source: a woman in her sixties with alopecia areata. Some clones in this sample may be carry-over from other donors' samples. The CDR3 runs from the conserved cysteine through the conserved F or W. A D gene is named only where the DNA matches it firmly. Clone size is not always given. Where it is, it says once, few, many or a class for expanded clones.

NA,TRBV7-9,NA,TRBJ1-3,CASSLGRRQTLPGNTIYF,TGTGCCAGCAGCTTGGGGAGAAGACAGACTCTCCCAGGAAACACCATATATTTT
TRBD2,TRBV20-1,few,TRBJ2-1,CSASPTSGGPGSFF,TGCAGTGCTAGCCCAACTAGCGGGGGGCCCGGGTCGTTCTTC
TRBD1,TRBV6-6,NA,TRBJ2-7,CASSPARTGVYEQYF,TGTGCCAGCAGCCCGGCCCGGACAGGGGTCTACGAGCAGTACTTC
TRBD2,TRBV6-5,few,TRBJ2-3,CASSYSSQRGPLSTQYF,TGTGCCAGCAGTTACTCGAGCCAGCGGGGGCCCCTGAGTACGCAGTATTTT
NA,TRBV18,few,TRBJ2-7,CASSREGRRFYEQYF,TGTGCCAGCTCCCGAGAGGGGCGGCGCTTTTACGAGCAGTACTTC
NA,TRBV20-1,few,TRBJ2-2,CSASGQVTGELFF,TGCAGTGCTAGCGGTCAGGTCACCGGGGAGCTGTTTTTT
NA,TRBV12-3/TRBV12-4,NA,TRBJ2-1,CASSYGTPIYNEQFF,TGTGCCAGCAGTTACGGGACCCCCATCTACAATGAGCAGTTCTTC
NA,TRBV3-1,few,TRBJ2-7,CASSQDRQGSYEQYF,TGTGCCAGCAGCCAAGATCGCCAGGGCTCCTACGAGCAGTACTTC
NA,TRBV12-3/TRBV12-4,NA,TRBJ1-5,CASSPGGPQHF,TGTGCCAGCAGTCCCGGTGGGCCCCAGCATTTT
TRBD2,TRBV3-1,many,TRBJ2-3,CASSQEGTSQYF,TGTGCCAGCAGCCAAGAGGGGACTAGCCAGTATTTT
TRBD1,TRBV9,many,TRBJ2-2,CASSPTTRDRNTGELFF,TGTGCCAGCAGCCCAACTACCCGGGACAGGAACACCGGGGAGCTGTTTTTT
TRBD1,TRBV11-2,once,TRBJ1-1,CASSLGFGEGANTEAFF,TGTGCCAGCAGCTTAGGTTTCGGGGAGGGGGCGAACACTGAAGCTTTCTTT
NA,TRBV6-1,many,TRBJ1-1,CASSEGLSEAFF,TGTGCCAGCAGTGAGGGTCTTTCTGAAGCTTTCTTT
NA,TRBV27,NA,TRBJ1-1,CASSIPSGFRAEAFF,TGTGCCAGCAGTATCCCCTCAGGGTTTAGGGCTGAAGCTTTCTTT
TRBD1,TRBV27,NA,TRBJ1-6,CASSFKHGRGPDSPLHF,TGTGCCAGCAGTTTCAAGCACGGCAGGGGGCCCGATTCACCCCTCCACTTT
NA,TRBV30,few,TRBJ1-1,CAWSGGYTEAFF,TGTGCCTGGAGTGGGGGTTACACTGAAGCTTTCTTT
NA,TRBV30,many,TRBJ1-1,CAWSGQLNTEAFF,TGTGCCTGGAGTGGACAGTTGAACACTGAAGCTTTCTTT
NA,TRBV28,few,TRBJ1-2,CASSAGYGYTF,TGTGCCAGCAGTGCCGGTTATGGCTACACCTTC
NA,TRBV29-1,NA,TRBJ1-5,CSVVEGNSNQPQHF,TGCAGCGTTGTGGAGGGGAATAGCAATCAGCCCCAGCATTTT
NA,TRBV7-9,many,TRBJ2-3,CASSLDLGGSSTDTQYF,TGTGCCAGCAGCTTAGACCTAGGGGGGTCTAGCACAGATACGCAGTATTTT
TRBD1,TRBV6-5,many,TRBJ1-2,CASFTGDYGYTF,TGTGCCAGCTTTACAGGGGACTATGGCTACACCTTC
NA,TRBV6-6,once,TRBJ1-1,CASSYTTGEAFF,TGTGCCAGCAGTTATACAACAGGGGAAGCTTTCTTT
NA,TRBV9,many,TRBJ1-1,CASSPQIQGFFGAFF,TGTGCCAGCAGCCCCCAAATACAAGGGTTTTTCGGAGCTTTCTTT
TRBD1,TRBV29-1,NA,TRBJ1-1,CSVVRQGGTEAFF,TGCAGCGTTGTCCGACAGGGAGGCACTGAAGCTTTCTTT
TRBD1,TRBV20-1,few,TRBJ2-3,CSAYTGTGRPNTDTQYF,TGCAGTGCTTATACCGGGACAGGGCGCCCAAACACAGATACGCAGTATTTT
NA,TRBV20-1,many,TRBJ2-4,CSAPGPIQYF,TGCAGTGCCCCAGGCCCAATTCAGTACTTC
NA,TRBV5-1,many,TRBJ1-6,CASSLDMNSPLHF,TGCGCCAGCAGCTTGGATATGAATTCACCCCTCCACTTT
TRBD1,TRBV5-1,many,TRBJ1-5,CASSLAGDRLQPQHF,TGCGCCAGCAGCTTGGCCGGGGACAGGCTACAGCCCCAGCATTTT
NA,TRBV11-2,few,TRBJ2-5,CASSSLGIPQETQYF,TGTGCCAGCAGCTCATTGGGGATACCCCAAGAGACCCAGTACTTC
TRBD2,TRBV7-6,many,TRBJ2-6,CASSFLDPRASGRAGANVLTF,TGTGCCAGCAGCTTCCTTGATCCGAGGGCCTCAGGGAGGGCTGGGGCCAACGTCCTGACTTTC
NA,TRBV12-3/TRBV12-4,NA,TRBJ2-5,CASSPDSYSQETQYF,TGTGCCAGCAGCCCCGACAGCTACTCCCAAGAGACCCAGTACTTC
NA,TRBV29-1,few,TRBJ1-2,CSVADSYFNYGYTF,TGCAGCGTGGCCGACAGTTACTTTAACTATGGCTACACCTTC